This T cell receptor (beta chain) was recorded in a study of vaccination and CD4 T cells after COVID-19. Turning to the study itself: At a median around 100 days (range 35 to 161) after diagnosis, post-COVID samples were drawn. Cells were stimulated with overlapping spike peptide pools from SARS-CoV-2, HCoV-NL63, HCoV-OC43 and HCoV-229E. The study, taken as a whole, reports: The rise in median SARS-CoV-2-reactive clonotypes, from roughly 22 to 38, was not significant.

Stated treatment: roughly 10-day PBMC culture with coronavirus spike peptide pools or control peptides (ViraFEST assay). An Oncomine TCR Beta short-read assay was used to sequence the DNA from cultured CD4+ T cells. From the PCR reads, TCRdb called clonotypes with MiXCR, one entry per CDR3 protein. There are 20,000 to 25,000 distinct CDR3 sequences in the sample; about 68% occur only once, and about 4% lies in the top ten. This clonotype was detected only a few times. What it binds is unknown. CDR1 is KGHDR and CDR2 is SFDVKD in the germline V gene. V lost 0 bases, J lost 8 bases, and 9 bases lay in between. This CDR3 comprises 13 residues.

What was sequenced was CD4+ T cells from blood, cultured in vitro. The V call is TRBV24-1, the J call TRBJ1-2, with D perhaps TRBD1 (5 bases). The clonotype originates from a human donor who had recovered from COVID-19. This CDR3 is CATSDLQGRGYTF. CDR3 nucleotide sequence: TGTGCCACCAGTGATTTGCAGGGCCGGGGCTACACCTTC.